This section outlines one TCR beta chain sequence together with its context. Its antigen remains unknown. The CDR3 length is 16 residues. V dropped 0 bases and J dropped 2 bases, with 14 bases sitting between them. Germline V CDR1 and CDR2: SGHDN, FVKESK. This sample is drawn from a study of shared clonotypes between healthy human individuals. Findings of the study overall: Limited genetic and exposure-history diversity came from having few donors. Researchers sampled blood only, noting tissue repertoires likely differ.

CD8 cells classed as naive were CD45RO-negative and positively selected for CCR7, excluding terminally differentiated effector memory CD45RA+ cells. Healthy and HIV-negative, the adult donors had no recent acute infections or vaccinations. TCRdb keeps only in-frame clones here, not all; method: immunoSEQ multiplex PCR. The sample shows about 2.2 million clones, more than 85% of them seen only once. The source of this sequence is a man aged 18 to 29 in good health. Some clones in this sample may be carry-over from other donors' samples. The chain joins TRBV14 to TRBJ2-7, with a tentative D call TRBD1 (5 bases). Sequencing was carried out using naive CD8+ T cells from PBMCs. The CDR3, as DNA: TGTGCCAGCAGCCAAGATCCCCGCAGGGTTACCTACGAGCAGTACTTC. This encodes CASSQDPRRVTYEQYF.